The next 27 T cell receptor beta chains were all read from a single sample in a study of blood T cells in healthy people across ages. Then a second PCR, running roughly 7 to 11 cycles, was carried out with a sample-barcoded 5' primer and a J-beta primer mix. TCRdb independently ran MiXCR on the 5' RACE reads; one entry per CDR3 protein. Among 450,000 to 700,000 distinct CDR3 sequences, 27% were seen once, and the ten largest hold approximately 17%. The sequenced material came from blood. Receptors originate from a woman between 65 and 79 years old in good health.

This clonotype has a single count. The CDR3 sequence: CASTNLGTVSFGGQFF. CDR3 DNA: TGTGCCAGCACCAATCTCGGGACTGTCTCGTTCGGTGGGCAGTTCTTC. The chain has TRBV6-2 or TRBV6-3 and TRBJ2-5; tentatively, D is TRBD2 (6 bases). The DNA end favors TRBJ2-1, so the J call may be wrong. Germline CDR1 reads MNHEY; CDR2 reads SVGEGT. The CDR3 is 16 residues long.

Comments on this clonotype: One end of the junction is discordant with germline, which a read error may explain. The CDR3 here is CAISLAADRRNTGELFF. DNA for the CDR3: TGTGCCATCAGCTTAGCAGCGGACAGGAGAAACACCGGGGAGCTGTTTTTT. The rearrangement joins TRBV7-2 to TRBJ2-2, with 7 bases identical to TRBD1. The CDR3 has 17 amino acids. In germline, CDR1 is SGHTA, CDR2 FQGNSA.

This clonotype was seen many times. J is TRBJ2-7 and V is TRBV7-9, with D maybe TRBD2 (6 bases). The V gene's germline CDR1 is SEHNR and CDR2 FQNEAQ (reference sequence). Trimming cost V 2 bases and J 7 bases, with 9 bases left between them. The length of the CDR3 is 12 residues. CDR3 protein: CASSLIGREQYF. CDR3 DNA: TGTGCCAGCAGCTTAATAGGGAGGGAGCAGTACTTC.

This clonotype was counted once. V and J are TRBV6-2 or TRBV6-3 and TRBJ2-7, with TRBD1 matching 8 bases. The V gene's germline CDR1 is MNHEY and CDR2 SVGEGT. The CDR3 has 12 amino acids. Trimming at V came to 7 bases and at J to 3 bases, leaving 2 bases not matched to a gene. CDR3 bases: TGTGCCAGCAAGGACAGGGTCTACGAGCAGTACTTC. Translated: CASKDRVYEQYF.

This clonotype appeared a few times. Written as DNA, the CDR3 is TGTGCCACCGGACGGGTACAAGAGCAGTACTTC. Translated, it gives CATGRVQEQYF. The V call is TRBV2, the J call TRBJ2-7; D unclear. The germline CDR1 and CDR2 sequences are SNHLY and FYNNEI. V was pared by 10 bases and J by 7 bases, with 14 bases between. The CDR3 has 11 residues.

The sample holds many counts of this clonotype. The chain uses TRBV12-3 or TRBV12-4 and TRBJ2-7; TRBD2 might be the D (6 bases). CDR3 length equals 13 residues. Trimming removed 4 bases at V and 6 bases at J, with 13 bases between. CDR3 amino acids: CASSYIGRPEQYF. CDR3 nucleotide sequence: TGTGCCAGCAGTTACATTGGGAGGCCCGAGCAGTACTTC.

J is TRBJ2-1 and V is TRBV29-1; 8 nucleotides align to TRBD2. With 7 bases clipped from V and 9 bases from J, the junction kept 14 bases outside the gene matches. Germline V gene data show CDR1 as SQVTM and CDR2 as ANQGSEA. CDR3 length equals 14 residues. The CDR3, as DNA: TGCAGCGGGGTTCGGGGGGGCCGAGATGGTGAGCAGTTCTTC. The encoded protein is CSGVRGGRDGEQFF.

This chain uses TRBV9 with TRBJ1-1; D is undetermined. Germline V gene sequence: CDR1 SGDLS, CDR2 YYNGEE. With 4 bases removed from V and 0 bases from J, the gap between germline ends came to 22 bases. This CDR3 spans 18 amino acids. CDR3 DNA sequence: TGTGCCAGCAGCTCAACCGCGGACGAACTACCCGTGAACACTGAAGCTTTCTTT. It codes for CASSSTADELPVNTEAFF.

Note on this clonotype: The junction departs from the called germline gene at one end, perhaps through a read error. The CDR3 reads CASSKDTGELYGYTF. In DNA, the CDR3 is TGCGCCAGCAGCAAAGATACAGGCGAATTATATGGCTACACCTTC. V and J are TRBV4-3 and TRBJ1-2; D is possibly TRBD1 (5 bases). The germline CDR1 and CDR2 sequences are LGHNA and YSLEER. The CDR3 spans 15 residues.

The rearrangement joins TRBV7-2 to TRBJ2-7; D remains ambiguous. CDR1 and CDR2 (germline): SGHTA, FQGNSA. V was shortened by 5 bases and J by 2 bases, with 7 bases between the two germline ends. This CDR3 is built from 12 residues. The CDR3 spells CASSIDTYEQYF. DNA for the CDR3: TGTGCCAGCAGCATCGACACCTACGAGCAGTACTTC.

The chain couples TRBV12-3 or TRBV12-4 to TRBJ2-3, with D unresolved. V was trimmed by 4 bases and J by 4 bases, leaving 6 bases between them. The CDR3 contains 12 residues. This CDR3 reads CASSWSADTQYF. CDR3 nucleotides: TGTGCCAGCAGTTGGAGCGCAGATACGCAGTATTTT.

The CDR3 protein is CASSQRGGGKLFF. The CDR3, as DNA: TGTGCCAGCAGCCAACGGGGAGGCGGAAAACTGTTTTTT. The V and J genes are TRBV13 and TRBJ1-4; D is unresolved. The CDR3 totals 13 residues. V gave up 5 bases and J gave up 10 bases, with 14 bases separating them. Germline-derived CDR1 and CDR2 are PRHDT and FYEKMQ (reference sequence).

This clonotype was recorded a few times. The chain carries TRBV4-2 and TRBJ1-1, with D perhaps TRBD1 (5 bases). The CDR3 runs 14 residues. Germline V gene data show CDR1 as LGHNA and CDR2 as YNFKEQ. The V and J ends lost 0 bases and 3 bases respectively, with 8 bases between them. CDR3 region: CASSQDIGDTEAFF. The CDR3 DNA reads TGTGCCAGCAGCCAAGATATAGGGGACACTGAAGCTTTCTTT.

The chain employs TRBV29-1 and TRBJ2-2; a weak D match, TRBD2 (6 bases). V was cut by 3 bases and J by 7 bases, with 9 bases left in between. CDR1 and CDR2 from the germline V gene are SQVTM and ANQGSEA. CDR3 length: 12 residues. The CDR3 region is CSVDGGNGELFF. CDR3 nucleotide sequence: TGCAGCGTTGACGGGGGTAACGGGGAGCTGTTTTTT.

This clonotype was picked up a small number of times. V gene TRBV7-3 combines with J gene TRBJ2-2; 7 nucleotides align to TRBD1. After removal of 5 bases from V and 3 bases from J, the junction contained 6 bases not matched to a gene. Germline values: CDR1 SGHTA, CDR2 FQGTGA. This CDR3 has 15 amino acids. CDR3 protein: CASSPTGRDTGELFF. CDR3 nucleotides: TGTGCCAGCAGCCCGACAGGGCGGGACACCGGGGAGCTGTTTTTT. The whole variable domain, remainder taken from reference TRBV7-3 and TRBJ2-2, is GAGVSQTPSNKVTEKGKYVELRCDPISGHTALYWYRQSLGQGPEFLIYFQGTGAADDSGLPNDRFFAVRPEGSVSTLKIQRTERGDSAVYLCASSPTGRDTGELFFGEGSRLTVL.

V gene TRBV18 combines with J gene TRBJ2-5; 8 nucleotides match TRBD1. The end of the DNA is better explained by TRBJ2-7, so the J call may be wrong. The CDR3 is 14 residues long. Germline-derived CDR1 and CDR2 are KGHSH and LQKENI. The CDR3 nucleotides read TGTGCCAGCTCACCTATCGGGACAGGCTACGAGCAGTACTTC. The encoded protein is CASSPIGTGYEQYF.

This rearrangement joins TRBV6-1 to TRBJ1-1, with TRBD1 identical over 9 bases. This CDR3 is built from 14 residues. The J segment lost 5 bases and the V segment lost 4 bases, leaving 5 bases of the junction unmatched. Germline V gene data show CDR1 as MNHNS and CDR2 as SASEGT. CDR3 nucleotides: TGTGCCAGCAGTGTAACAGGGGGCGCGACTGAAGCTTTCTTT. Protein product: CASSVTGGATEAFF.

This clonotype was picked up a small number of times. V is TRBV24-1 and J is TRBJ2-5; 8 bases match TRBD2. The end of the DNA is better explained by TRBJ2-1, so the J call may be wrong. Germline CDR1 is KGHDR and CDR2 is SFDVKD. This CDR3 contains 16 residues. The CDR3 sequence: CATSDSASGSYNEQFF. Written as DNA, the CDR3 is TGTGCCACCAGTGATTCGGCTAGCGGGTCTTACAATGAGCAGTTCTTC.

This clonotype has just a few counts. The genes are TRBV5-1 and TRBJ2-1, with TRBD2 matching 12 bases. Germline trimming cut 3 bases from V and 4 bases from J; bases unmatched to any gene: 5. This CDR3 is built from 16 residues. The germline V gene encodes CDR1 SGHRS and CDR2 YFSETQ. The CDR3 DNA reads TGCGCCAGCAGCTCTAGGACTAGCGGGGTTTACAATGAGCAGTTCTTC. Protein product: CASSSRTSGVYNEQFF.

The chain couples TRBV21-1 to TRBJ1-1. TRBV21-1 is a pseudogene segment. The CDR3 loop spans 15 amino acids. In DNA, the CDR3 is TGTGCCAGCAGCAATAGGTGGTTCATGAACACTGAAGCTTTCTTT. Translation: CASSNRWFMNTEAFF.

The V gene is TRBV24-1, the J gene TRBJ2-5, with D possibly being TRBD1 (5 bases). V was cut by 4 bases and J by 2 bases, with 10 bases left in between. CDR1 and CDR2 from the germline V gene are KGHDR and SFDVKD. This CDR3 region has 14 residues. The CDR3 DNA follows: TGTGCCACCAGTGACCCCGGACAACAAGAGACCCAGTACTTC. The encoded protein is CATSDPGQQETQYF.

J is TRBJ1-1 and V is TRBV2; maybe TRBD1 (6 bases). This CDR3 has 12 residues. Trimming took off 4 bases at V and 8 bases at J, with 11 bases between the two ends. Germline CDR1 SNHLY, CDR2 FYNNEI. CDR3 DNA: TGTGCCAGCAGTGGCCAGGGGCACGAAGCTTTCTTT. As protein: CASSGQGHEAFF.

The chain has TRBV7-9 and TRBJ2-6; D might be TRBD1 (5 bases). Trimming removed 4 bases at V and 0 bases at J, with 16 bases between. This CDR3 region has 18 residues. Germline CDR1 is SEHNR and CDR2 is FQNEAQ (reference sequence). The DNA of the CDR3 is TGTGCCAGCAGCTCCTGGGGCAGTACCTTCTCTGGGGCCAACGTCCTGACTTTC. This sequence encodes CASSSWGSTFSGANVLTF.

This chain uses TRBV11-2 with TRBJ2-5, with TRBD2 identical over 13 bases. The CDR3 is made up of 16 amino acids. Germline trimming cut 5 bases from V and 5 bases from J; bases unmatched to any gene: 8. Germline-derived CDR1 and CDR2 are SGHAT and FQNNGV. DNA of the CDR3: TGTGCCAGCAGCCCCAGACTAGCGGGGGGTCTGGAGACCCAGTACTTC. As protein: CASSPRLAGGLETQYF.

The chain carries TRBV5-1 and TRBJ2-3; D not resolved. The germline V gene encodes CDR1 SGHRS and CDR2 YFSETQ. The CDR3 sequence is 12 residues long. The V end lost 0 bases, the J end lost 6 bases, and 5 bases lay between the germline ends. The CDR3 DNA reads TGCGCCAGCAGCTTGGACGAGGATACGCAGTATTTT. It codes for CASSLDEDTQYF.

This clonotype was seen a handful of times. The CDR3 protein is CASSQAGGQSYEQYF. CDR3 nucleotides: TGCGCCAGCAGCCAAGCAGGTGGGCAGTCCTACGAGCAGTACTTC. This sequence joins TRBV4-3 and TRBJ2-7; D gene uncertain. The length of the CDR3 is 15 residues. Germline V CDR1 and CDR2: LGHNA, YSLEER. The germline V and J ends were trimmed by 1 base and 1 base, with 11 bases remaining between them.

The gene calls are TRBV7-2 and TRBJ1-4; D is perhaps TRBD1 (6 bases). V was trimmed by 3 bases and J by 10 bases, leaving 21 bases between them. This CDR3 is 16 amino acids long. The germline V gene encodes CDR1 SGHTA and CDR2 FQGNSA. In DNA, the CDR3 is TGTGCCAGCAGCTTTACTCCGGACAGCCCAGGGGTAAAACTGTTTTTT. It is translated as CASSFTPDSPGVKLFF.